These 10 T cell receptor beta chains were sequenced from one sample in a study of T cell repertoires in cytomegalovirus infection. Using its own MiXCR run on the reads, TCRdb lists one record per CDR3 protein. Among around 570,000 distinct CDR3 sequences listed, almost 40% were seen once. Their antigens remain unidentified. Sequencing used cultured PBMCs, obtained from culture after CMV antigen stimulation. The receptors stem from a human donor in good health (CMV status not recorded). Some clones in this sample may be carry-over from other donors' samples.

This clonotype came up many times. The chain carries TRBV7-2 and TRBJ1-1, with 8 bases lining up with TRBD1. CDR1 and CDR2 from the germline V gene are SGHTA and FQGNSA. CDR3 length: 15 residues. V lost 3 bases, J lost 3 bases, and 6 bases stayed unmatched. The CDR3 loop is CASSFGDRWYTEAFF. The CDR3 nucleotides read TGTGCCAGCAGCTTCGGGGACAGGTGGTACACTGAAGCTTTCTTT.

The chain combines TRBV4-1 with TRBJ2-7; 8 bases are shared with TRBD1. Unmatched junction bases numbered 7, after V lost 3 bases and J lost 0 bases. The CDR3 runs to 16 residues. Germline loops: CDR1 MGHRA, CDR2 YSYEKL. The CDR3 DNA sequence: TGCGCCAGCAGCCAGACACCGGGACAGGCCTCCTACGAGCAGTACTTC. It is translated as CASSQTPGQASYEQYF.

This clonotype has ten or more counts. This chain connects TRBV7-2 to TRBJ2-6, with D uncertain. V was cut by 7 bases and J by 1 base, with 11 bases left in between. Germline CDR1 and CDR2: SGHTA and FQGNSA. The CDR3 loop spans 15 amino acids. This CDR3 is CASTTKRSGANVLTF. The CDR3 coding sequence is TGTGCCAGCACCACGAAAAGATCTGGGGCCAACGTCCTGACTTTC.

This clonotype has just a few counts. This chain uses TRBV7-2 with TRBJ1-1; D gene unclear. Germline V gene lookup returns CDR1 SGHTA and CDR2 FQGNSA. This CDR3 is built from 16 residues. Trimming removed 1 base from V and 1 base from J, with 13 bases in between. In DNA, the CDR3 is TGTGCCAGCAGCTTAGGGGAGACCAGTACGAACACTGAAGCTTTCTTT. Amino acid sequence: CASSLGETSTNTEAFF. Full variable domain (outside the CDR3, taken from reference TRBV7-2 and TRBJ1-1): GAGVSQSPSNKVTEKGKDVELRCDPISGHTALYWYRQSLGQGLEFLIYFQGNSAPDKSGLPSDRFSAERTGGSVSTLTIQRTQQEDSAVYLCASSLGETSTNTEAFFGQGTRLTVV.

J is TRBJ2-7 and V is TRBV6-1; D is undetermined. The CDR3 is 17 residues long. V lost 2 bases and J 6 bases, leaving 23 bases between the germline ends. Germline CDR1 is MNHNS and CDR2 is SASEGT. The CDR3 sequence is CASSERIGELLLREQYF. CDR3 bases: TGTGCCAGCAGTGAAAGGATCGGAGAACTCCTTCTGCGCGAGCAGTACTTC.

The chain recombines TRBV27 with TRBJ2-7; possibly TRBD1 for D (5 bases). Trimming took off 3 bases at V and 5 bases at J, with 23 bases between the two ends. Per germline, CDR1 MNHEY and CDR2 SMNVEV (reference sequence). CDR3 size: 17 residues. Here the CDR3 reads CASSFRTPSLWLDEQYF. The CDR3, as DNA: TGTGCCAGCAGTTTCCGGACACCCAGTTTATGGCTGGACGAGCAGTACTTC.

The chain recombines TRBV7-2 with TRBJ1-2; unclear D gene. V lost 4 bases and J lost 1, with 7 bases in between. Germline CDR1 and CDR2: SGHTA and FQGNSA. CDR3 length equals 13 residues. CDR3 residues: CASSSGVNYGYTF. The CDR3 nucleotides read TGTGCCAGCAGCTCCGGGGTTAACTATGGCTACACCTTC.

The chain has TRBV7-4 and TRBJ1-6; no definite D call. V was shortened by 3 bases and J by 7 bases, with 10 bases between the two germline ends. The germline CDR1 and CDR2 sequences are SGHVT and SQSDAQ. The length of the CDR3 is 14 residues. CDR3: CASSFPRSNSPLHF. The DNA of the CDR3 is TGTGCCAGCAGCTTCCCCCGGAGCAATTCACCCCTCCACTTT.

In its sample, this clonotype was seen a few times. The V gene is TRBV27, the J gene TRBJ2-7; 10 positions agree with TRBD2. Germline CDR1 reads MNHEY; CDR2 reads SMNVEV (reference sequence). Trimming cost V 4 bases and J 2 bases; bases outside gene matches: 8. The CDR3 runs to 16 residues. CDR3 sequence: CASSSRYGTSAYEQYF. CDR3 nucleotide sequence: TGTGCCAGCAGTTCCCGTTACGGGACTAGCGCCTACGAGCAGTACTTC.

This clonotype was recorded a few times. The rearrangement links TRBV7-6 to TRBJ2-2; 8 nucleotides agree with TRBD2. Trimming removed 5 bases from V and 8 bases from J; junction bases left unmatched: 7. The CDR3 is made up of 14 amino acids. Germline CDR1 SGHVS, CDR2 FNYEAQ. CDR3 in amino acids: CASSTGGASGELFF. The CDR3 nucleotides are TGTGCCAGCAGCACCGGGGGGGCCTCAGGGGAGCTGTTTTTT.